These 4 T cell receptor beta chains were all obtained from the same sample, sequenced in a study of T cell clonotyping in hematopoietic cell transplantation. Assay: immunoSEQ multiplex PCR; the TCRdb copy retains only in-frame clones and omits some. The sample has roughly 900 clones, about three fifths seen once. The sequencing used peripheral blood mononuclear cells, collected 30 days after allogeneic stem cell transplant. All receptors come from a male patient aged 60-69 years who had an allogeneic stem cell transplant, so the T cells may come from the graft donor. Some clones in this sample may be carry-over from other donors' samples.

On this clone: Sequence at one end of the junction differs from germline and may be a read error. CDR3: CASSQDAGATRYEQYF. CDR3 in DNA: TGCGCCAGCAGCCAAGACGCCGGCGCTACCCGCTACGAGCAGTACTTC. The chain employs TRBV5-4 and TRBJ2-7; D unclear. Germline loops: CDR1 SGHNT, CDR2 YYREEE (reference sequence). The CDR3 runs to 16 residues. Full variable domain (missing parts from reference TRBV5-4 and TRBJ2-7): ETGVTQSPTHLIKTRGQQVTLRCSSQSGHNTVSWYQQALGQGPQFIFQYYREEENGRGNFPPRFSGLQFPNYSSELNVNALELDDSALYLCASSQDAGATRYEQYFGPGTRLTVT.

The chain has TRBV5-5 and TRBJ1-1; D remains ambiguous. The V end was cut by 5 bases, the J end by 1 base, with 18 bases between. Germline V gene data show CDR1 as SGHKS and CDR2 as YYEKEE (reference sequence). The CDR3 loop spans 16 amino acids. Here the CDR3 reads CASSPSPGQSNTEAFF. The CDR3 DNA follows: TGTGCCAGCAGTCCGTCCCCGGGCCAATCGAACACTGAAGCTTTCTTT.

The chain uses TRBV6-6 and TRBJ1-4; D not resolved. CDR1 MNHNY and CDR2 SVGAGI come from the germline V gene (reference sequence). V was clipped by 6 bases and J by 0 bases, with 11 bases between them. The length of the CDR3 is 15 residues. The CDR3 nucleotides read TGTGCCAGCAGAAAAACAGCGACAACTAATGAAAAACTGTTTTTT. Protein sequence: CASRKTATTNEKLFF.

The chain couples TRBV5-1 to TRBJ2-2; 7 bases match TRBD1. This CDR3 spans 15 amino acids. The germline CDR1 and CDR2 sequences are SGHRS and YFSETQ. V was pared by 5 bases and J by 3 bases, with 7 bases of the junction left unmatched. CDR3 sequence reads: CASSVQGRDTGELFF. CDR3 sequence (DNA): TGCGCCAGCAGTGTACAGGGGCGGGACACCGGGGAGCTGTTTTTT.